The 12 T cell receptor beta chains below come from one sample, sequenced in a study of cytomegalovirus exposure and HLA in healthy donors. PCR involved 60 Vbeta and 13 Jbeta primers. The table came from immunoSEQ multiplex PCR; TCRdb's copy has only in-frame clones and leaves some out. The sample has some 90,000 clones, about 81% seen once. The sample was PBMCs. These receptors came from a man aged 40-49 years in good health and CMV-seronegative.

CDR3 amino acids: CAWSVRRGDQPQHF. In DNA, the CDR3 is TGTGCCTGGAGTGTACGGAGGGGAGATCAGCCCCAGCATTTT. This chain uses TRBV30 with TRBJ1-5; D might be TRBD1 (5 bases). Trimming cost V 0 bases and J 5 bases, with 11 bases left between them. This CDR3 has 14 amino acids. Germline-derived CDR1 and CDR2 are GTSNPN and SVGIG (reference sequence).

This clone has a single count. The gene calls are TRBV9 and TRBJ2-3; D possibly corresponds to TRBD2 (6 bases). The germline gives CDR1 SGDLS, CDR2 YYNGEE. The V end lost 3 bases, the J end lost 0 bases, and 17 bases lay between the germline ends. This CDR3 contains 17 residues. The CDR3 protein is CASSGGGGFGSTDTQYF. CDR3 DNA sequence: TGTGCCAGCAGCGGCGGTGGGGGGTTTGGTAGCACAGATACGCAGTATTTT. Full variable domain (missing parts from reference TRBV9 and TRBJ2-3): DSGVTQTPKHLITATGQRVTLRCSPRSGDLSVYWYQQSLDQGLQFLIQYYNGEERAKGNILERFSAQQFPDLHSELNLSSLELGDSALYFCASSGGGGFGSTDTQYFGPGTRLTVL.

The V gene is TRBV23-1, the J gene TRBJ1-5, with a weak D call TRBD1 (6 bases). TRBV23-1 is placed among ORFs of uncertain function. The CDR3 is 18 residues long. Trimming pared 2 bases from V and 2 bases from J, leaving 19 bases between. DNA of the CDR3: TGCGCCAGCAGTCAACAGATGGGGGGGGCGCGTGGCAATCAGCCCCAGCATTTT. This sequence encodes CASSQQMGGARGNQPQHF.

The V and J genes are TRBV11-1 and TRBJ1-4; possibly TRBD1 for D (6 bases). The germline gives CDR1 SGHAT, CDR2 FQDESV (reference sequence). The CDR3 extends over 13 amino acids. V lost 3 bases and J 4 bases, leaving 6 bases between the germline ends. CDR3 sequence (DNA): TGTGCCAGCAGCTTGGGACATAATGAAAAACTGTTTTTT. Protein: CASSLGHNEKLFF.

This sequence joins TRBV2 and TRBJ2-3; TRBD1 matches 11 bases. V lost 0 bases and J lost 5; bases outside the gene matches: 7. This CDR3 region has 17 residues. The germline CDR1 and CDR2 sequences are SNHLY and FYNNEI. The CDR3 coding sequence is TGTGCCAGCAGTGAAGCCTGGACAGGGGGCGCGGGAGATACGCAGTATTTT. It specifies CASSEAWTGGAGDTQYF. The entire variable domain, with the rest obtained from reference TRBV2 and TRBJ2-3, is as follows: EPEVTQTPSHQVTQMGQEVILRCVPISNHLYFYWYRQILGQKVEFLVSFYNNEISEKSEIFDDQFSVERPDGSNFTLKIRSTKLEDSAMYFCASSEAWTGGAGDTQYFGPGTRLTVL.

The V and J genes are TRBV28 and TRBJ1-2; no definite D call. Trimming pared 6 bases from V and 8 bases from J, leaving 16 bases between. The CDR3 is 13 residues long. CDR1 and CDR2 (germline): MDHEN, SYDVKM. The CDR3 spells CASRTELTGGYTF. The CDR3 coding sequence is TGTGCCAGCAGAACAGAACTGACGGGGGGCTACACCTTC.

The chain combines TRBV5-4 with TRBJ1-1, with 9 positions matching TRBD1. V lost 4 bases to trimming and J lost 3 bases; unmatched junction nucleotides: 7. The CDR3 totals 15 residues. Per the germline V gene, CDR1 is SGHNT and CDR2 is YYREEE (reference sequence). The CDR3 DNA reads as TGTGCCAGCAGCCCACACCGACAGGGGGACACTGAAGCTTTCTTT. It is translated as CASSPHRQGDTEAFF.

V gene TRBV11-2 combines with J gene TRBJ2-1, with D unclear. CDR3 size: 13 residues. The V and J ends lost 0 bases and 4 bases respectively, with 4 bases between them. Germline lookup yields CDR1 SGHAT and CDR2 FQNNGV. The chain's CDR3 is CASSLDPYNEQFF. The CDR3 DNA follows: TGTGCCAGCAGCTTAGACCCATACAATGAGCAGTTCTTC.

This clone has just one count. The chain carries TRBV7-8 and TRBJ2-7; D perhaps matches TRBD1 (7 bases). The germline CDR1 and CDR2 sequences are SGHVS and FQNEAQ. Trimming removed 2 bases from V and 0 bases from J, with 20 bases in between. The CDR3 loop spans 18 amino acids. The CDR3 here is CASSLPTAGQRSSYEQYF. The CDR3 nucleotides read TGTGCCAGCAGCTTACCAACGGCGGGACAGAGAAGCTCCTACGAGCAGTACTTC.

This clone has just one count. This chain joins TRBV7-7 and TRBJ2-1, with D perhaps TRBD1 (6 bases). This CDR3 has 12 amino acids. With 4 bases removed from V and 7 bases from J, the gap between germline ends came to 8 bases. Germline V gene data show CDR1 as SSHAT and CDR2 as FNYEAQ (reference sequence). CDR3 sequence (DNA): TGTGCCAGCAGCTCAACAGGGAATGAGCAGTTCTTC. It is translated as CASSSTGNEQFF. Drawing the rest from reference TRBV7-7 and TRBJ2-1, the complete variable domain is GAGVSQSPRYKVTKRGQDVTLRCDPISSHATLYWYQQALGQGPEFLTYFNYEAQPDKSGLPSDRFSAERPEGSISTLTIQRTEQRDSAMYRCASSSTGNEQFFGPGTRLTVL.

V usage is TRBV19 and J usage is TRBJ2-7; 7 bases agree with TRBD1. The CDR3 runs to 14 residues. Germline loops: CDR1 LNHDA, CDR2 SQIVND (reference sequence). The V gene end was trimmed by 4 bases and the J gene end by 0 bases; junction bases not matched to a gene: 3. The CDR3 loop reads CASSRDSSSYEQYF. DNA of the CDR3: TGTGCCAGTAGTAGGGACAGTAGCTCCTACGAGCAGTACTTC.

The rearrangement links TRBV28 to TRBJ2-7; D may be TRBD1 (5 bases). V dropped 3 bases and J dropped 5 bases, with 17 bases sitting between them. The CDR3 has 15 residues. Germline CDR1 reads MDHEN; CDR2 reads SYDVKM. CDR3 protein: CASSLVGAATDEQYF. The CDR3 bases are TGTGCCAGCAGTTTGGTTGGGGCAGCGACGGACGAGCAGTACTTC.